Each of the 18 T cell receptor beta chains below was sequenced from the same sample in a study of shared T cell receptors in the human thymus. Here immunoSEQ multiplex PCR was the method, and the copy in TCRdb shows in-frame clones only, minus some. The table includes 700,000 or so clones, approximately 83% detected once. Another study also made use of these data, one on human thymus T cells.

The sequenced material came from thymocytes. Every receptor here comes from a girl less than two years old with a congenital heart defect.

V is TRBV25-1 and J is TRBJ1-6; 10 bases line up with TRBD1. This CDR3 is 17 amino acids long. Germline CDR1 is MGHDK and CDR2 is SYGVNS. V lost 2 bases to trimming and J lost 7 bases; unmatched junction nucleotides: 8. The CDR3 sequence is CASSEPPGQGLNSPLHF. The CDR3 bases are TGTGCCAGCAGTGAACCTCCGGGACAGGGGTTGAATTCACCCCTCCACTTT.

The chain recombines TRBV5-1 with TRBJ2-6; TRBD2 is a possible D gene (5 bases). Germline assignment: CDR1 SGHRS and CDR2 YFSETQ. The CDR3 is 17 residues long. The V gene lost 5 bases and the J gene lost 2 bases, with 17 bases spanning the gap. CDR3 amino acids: CASSNPRGQAGANVLTF. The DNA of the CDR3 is TGCGCCAGCAGTAATCCTCGCGGGCAGGCTGGGGCCAACGTCCTGACTTTC.

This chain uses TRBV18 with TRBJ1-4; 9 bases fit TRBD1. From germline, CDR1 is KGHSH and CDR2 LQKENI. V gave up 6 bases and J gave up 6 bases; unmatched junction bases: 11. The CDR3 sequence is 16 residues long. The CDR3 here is CASSLAVRTGDEKLFF. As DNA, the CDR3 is TGTGCCAGCTCCCTCGCGGTAAGGACAGGGGATGAAAAACTGTTTTTT.

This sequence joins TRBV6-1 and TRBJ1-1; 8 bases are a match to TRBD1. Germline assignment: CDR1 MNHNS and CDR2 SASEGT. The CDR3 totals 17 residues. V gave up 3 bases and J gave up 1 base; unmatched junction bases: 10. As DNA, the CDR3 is TGTGCCAGCAGTGAGACCGACAGGGGCGAAACGAACACTGAAGCTTTCTTT. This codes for CASSETDRGETNTEAFF.

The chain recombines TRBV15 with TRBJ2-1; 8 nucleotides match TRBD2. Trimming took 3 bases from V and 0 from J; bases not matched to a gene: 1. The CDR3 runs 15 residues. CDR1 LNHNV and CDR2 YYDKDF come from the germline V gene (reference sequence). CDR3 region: CATSSSGDSYNEQFF. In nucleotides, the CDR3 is TGTGCCACCAGCAGTAGCGGGGACTCCTACAATGAGCAGTTCTTC.

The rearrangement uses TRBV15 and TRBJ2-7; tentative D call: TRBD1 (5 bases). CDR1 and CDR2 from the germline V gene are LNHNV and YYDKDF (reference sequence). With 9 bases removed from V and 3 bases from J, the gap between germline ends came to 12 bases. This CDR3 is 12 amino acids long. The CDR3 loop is CATGGHGYEQYF. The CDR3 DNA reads TGTGCCACGGGCGGACACGGCTACGAGCAGTACTTC.

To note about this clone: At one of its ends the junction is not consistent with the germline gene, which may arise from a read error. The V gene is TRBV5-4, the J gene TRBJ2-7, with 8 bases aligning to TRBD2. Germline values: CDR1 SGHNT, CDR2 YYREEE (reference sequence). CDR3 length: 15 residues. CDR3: CASSVGRGGSDEQYF. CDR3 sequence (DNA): TGTGCCAGCAGCGTGGGCCGGGGGGGCTCCGACGAGCAGTACTTC.

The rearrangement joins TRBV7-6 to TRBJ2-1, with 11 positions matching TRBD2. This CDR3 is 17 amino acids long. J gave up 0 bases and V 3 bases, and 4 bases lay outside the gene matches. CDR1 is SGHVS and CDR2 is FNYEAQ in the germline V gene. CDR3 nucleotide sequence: TGTGCCAGCAGCTTGACTAGCGGGGTTAGCTCCTACAATGAGCAGTTCTTC. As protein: CASSLTSGVSSYNEQFF.

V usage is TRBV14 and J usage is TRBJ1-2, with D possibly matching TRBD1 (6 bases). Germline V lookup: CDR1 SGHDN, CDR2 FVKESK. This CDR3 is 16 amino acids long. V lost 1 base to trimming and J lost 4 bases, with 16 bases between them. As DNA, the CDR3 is TGTGCCAGCAGCCAAGCCCTTGACAGGTTCTCCTATGGCTACACCTTC. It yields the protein CASSQALDRFSYGYTF.

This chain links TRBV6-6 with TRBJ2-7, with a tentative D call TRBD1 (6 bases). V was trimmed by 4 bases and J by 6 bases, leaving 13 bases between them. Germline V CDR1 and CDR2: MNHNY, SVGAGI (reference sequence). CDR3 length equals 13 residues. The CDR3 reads CASSFTRGAEQYF. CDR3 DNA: TGTGCCAGCAGTTTCACCAGGGGAGCCGAGCAGTACTTC.

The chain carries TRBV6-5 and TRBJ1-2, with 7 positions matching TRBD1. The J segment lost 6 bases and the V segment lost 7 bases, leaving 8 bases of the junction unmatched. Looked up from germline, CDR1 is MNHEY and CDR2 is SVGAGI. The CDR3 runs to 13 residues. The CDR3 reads CASTGTVRNGYTF. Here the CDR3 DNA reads TGTGCCAGCACCGGGACAGTGAGAAATGGCTACACCTTC.

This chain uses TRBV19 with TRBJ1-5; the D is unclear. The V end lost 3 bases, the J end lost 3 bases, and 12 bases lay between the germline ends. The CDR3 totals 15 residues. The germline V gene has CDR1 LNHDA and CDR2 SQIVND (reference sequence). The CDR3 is CASSIMGGINQPQHF. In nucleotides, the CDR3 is TGTGCCAGTAGTATCATGGGAGGGATCAATCAGCCCCAGCATTTT. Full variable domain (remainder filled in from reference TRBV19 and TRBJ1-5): DGGITQSPKYLFRKEGQNVTLSCEQNLNHDAMYWYRQDPGQGLRLIYYSQIVNDFQKGDIAEGYSVSREKKESFPLTVTSAQKNPTAFYLCASSIMGGINQPQHFGDGTRLSIL.

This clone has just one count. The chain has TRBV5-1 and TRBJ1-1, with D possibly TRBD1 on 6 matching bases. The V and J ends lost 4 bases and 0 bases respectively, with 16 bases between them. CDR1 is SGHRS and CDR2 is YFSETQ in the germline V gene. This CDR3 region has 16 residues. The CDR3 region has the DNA TGCGCCAGCAGCCCCTCGACAGGAAAGATGAACACTGAAGCTTTCTTT. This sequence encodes CASSPSTGKMNTEAFF.

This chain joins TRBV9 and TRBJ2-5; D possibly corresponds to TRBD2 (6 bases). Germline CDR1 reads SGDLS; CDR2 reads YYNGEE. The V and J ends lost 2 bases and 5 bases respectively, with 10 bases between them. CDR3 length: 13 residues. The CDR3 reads CASSVLGGETQYF. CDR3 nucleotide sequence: TGTGCCAGCAGCGTCCTGGGGGGTGAGACCCAGTACTTC.

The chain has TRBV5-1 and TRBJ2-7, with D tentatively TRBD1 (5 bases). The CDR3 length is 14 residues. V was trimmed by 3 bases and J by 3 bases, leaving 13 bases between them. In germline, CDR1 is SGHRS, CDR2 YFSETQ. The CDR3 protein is CASSWGGKIYEQYF. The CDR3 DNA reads TGCGCCAGCAGCTGGGGCGGCAAAATCTACGAGCAGTACTTC.

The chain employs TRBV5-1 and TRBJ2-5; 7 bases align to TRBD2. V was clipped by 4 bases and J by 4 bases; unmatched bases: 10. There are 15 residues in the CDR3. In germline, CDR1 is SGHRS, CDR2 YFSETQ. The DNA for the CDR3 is TGCGCCAGCAGCCCAGGACTAGTTCGGGCAGAGACCCAGTACTTC. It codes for CASSPGLVRAETQYF.

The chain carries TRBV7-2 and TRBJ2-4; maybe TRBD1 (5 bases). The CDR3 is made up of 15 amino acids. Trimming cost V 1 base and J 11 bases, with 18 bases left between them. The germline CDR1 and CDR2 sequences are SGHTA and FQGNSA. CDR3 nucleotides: TGTGCCAGCAGCTTAGAGGGAACAGGACCTGGATTTCAGTACTTC. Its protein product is CASSLEGTGPGFQYF.

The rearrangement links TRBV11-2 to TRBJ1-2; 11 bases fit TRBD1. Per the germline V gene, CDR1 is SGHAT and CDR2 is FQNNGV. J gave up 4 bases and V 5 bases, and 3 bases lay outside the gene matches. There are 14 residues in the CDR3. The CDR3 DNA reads TGTGCCAGCAGCCAGGGACAGGGGGGCTATGGCTACACCTTC. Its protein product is CASSQGQGGYGYTF.